What follows are 24 T cell receptor beta chains derived from one specimen sequenced in a study of cytomegalovirus exposure and HLA in healthy donors. Primers included in the PCR were 60 Vbeta and 13 Jbeta primers. Sequencing used immunoSEQ multiplex PCR; TCRdb keeps in-frame clones, though not all of them. This table holds 84,000 or so clones, approximately 77% found once. The material sequenced was PBMCs. The receptors here all came from a man younger than 45 in good health and CMV-seronegative.

The rearrangement uses TRBV28 and TRBJ1-1; 8 nucleotides line up with TRBD1. Germline lookup yields CDR1 MDHEN and CDR2 SYDVKM. CDR3 size: 14 residues. The J segment lost 7 bases and the V segment lost 3 bases, leaving 7 bases of the junction unmatched. The CDR3 sequence: CASSLIDRGIEAFF. CDR3 DNA: TGTGCCAGCAGTTTGATCGACAGGGGCATTGAAGCTTTCTTT.

This clone was seen a handful of times. The V gene is TRBV29-1, the J gene TRBJ2-7, with 8 bases matching TRBD1. The CDR3 totals 13 residues. The ends lost 4 bases at V and 4 bases at J; junction bases unmatched: 6. The V gene's germline CDR1 is SQVTM and CDR2 ANQGSEA. The CDR3 DNA follows: TGCAGCGTTGCCATTCGACAGGGGTACGAGCAGTACTTC. It yields the protein CSVAIRQGYEQYF.

The chain combines TRBV10-3 with TRBJ2-7; the D gene is possibly TRBD2 (6 bases). The CDR3 covers 14 residues. The V gene's germline CDR1 is ENHRY and CDR2 SYGVKD. V gave up 7 bases and J gave up 0 bases, with 13 bases separating them. In DNA form, the CDR3 reads TGTGCCATCAATAGCGGCGGACTCTCCTACGAGCAGTACTTC. Protein: CAINSGGLSYEQYF.

This chain links TRBV4-1 with TRBJ2-5; 9 nucleotides line up with TRBD1. Trimming cost V 2 bases and J 3 bases; bases outside gene matches: 10. CDR1 and CDR2 from the germline V gene are MGHRA and YSYEKL. This CDR3 spans 17 amino acids. The CDR3 bases are TGCGCCAGCAGCCAACTAAATCGCCGGGACAGGGAAGAGACCCAGTACTTC. Translating gives CASSQLNRRDREETQYF.

The CDR3 spells CASSAPTGFSYNEQFF. CDR3 nucleotide sequence: TGTGCCAGCAGTGCCCCTACAGGGTTCTCCTACAATGAGCAGTTCTTC. This chain links TRBV25-1 with TRBJ2-1; weak D call: TRBD1 (6 bases). The CDR3 covers 16 residues. Germline assignment: CDR1 MGHDK and CDR2 SYGVNS. The V and J ends lost 4 bases and 0 bases respectively, with 13 bases between them.

The chain couples TRBV7-9 to TRBJ2-3; D remains ambiguous. This CDR3 has 14 residues. In germline, CDR1 is SEHNR, CDR2 FQNEAQ (reference sequence). V was trimmed by 8 bases and J by 0 bases, leaving 12 bases between them. The CDR3 coding sequence is TGTGCCAGCGGCGGAGTACTTAGCACAGATACGCAGTATTTT. Encoded protein: CASGGVLSTDTQYF.

The chain couples TRBV30 to TRBJ1-2; tentative D call: TRBD1 (6 bases). Trimming stripped 5 bases from V and 3 bases from J, with 13 bases between. Looked up from germline, CDR1 is GTSNPN and CDR2 is SVGIG (reference sequence). The CDR3 loop spans 13 amino acids. CDR3 protein: CAWVQGQYYGYTF. CDR3 in DNA: TGTGCCTGGGTACAGGGCCAATACTATGGCTACACCTTC.

CDR3 sequence: CASSIGGDTEAFF. As DNA, the CDR3 is TGTGCCAGTAGTATAGGGGGGGACACTGAAGCTTTCTTT. This rearrangement joins TRBV19 to TRBJ1-1; tentative D call: TRBD1 (5 bases). CDR3 length: 13 amino acids. The ends were cut back, 1 base at V and 3 bases at J, with 6 bases in the middle. Germline V gene lookup returns CDR1 LNHDA and CDR2 SQIVND (reference sequence).

The rearrangement links TRBV30 to TRBJ1-2, with D possibly TRBD1 on 6 matching bases. V shed 2 bases and J shed 1 base, with 8 bases lying between them. The germline CDR1 and CDR2 sequences are GTSNPN and SVGIG (reference sequence). This CDR3 is built from 13 residues. CDR3: CAWSLDSNYGYTF. DNA of the CDR3: TGTGCCTGGAGTTTGGACAGTAACTATGGCTACACCTTC.

The chain uses TRBV27 and TRBJ2-3, with 8 bases identical to TRBD2. CDR3 length: 17 residues. The V gene's germline CDR1 is MNHEY and CDR2 SMNVEV (reference sequence). V shed 5 bases and J 0 bases; nucleotides not matched to a gene: 10. CDR3 sequence: CASSPRGSGGSTDTQYF. CDR3 nucleotide sequence: TGTGCCAGCAGTCCCCGAGGGAGCGGGGGTAGCACAGATACGCAGTATTTT.

The DNA for the CDR3 is TGTGCCAGCAGTTACTCCCCCTATCGCTATGGCTACACCTTC. This sequence encodes CASSYSPYRYGYTF. This chain links TRBV6-6 with TRBJ1-2, with D unclear. The V end was cut by 0 bases, the J end by 4 bases, with 9 bases between. The CDR3 runs 14 residues. Per germline, CDR1 MNHNY and CDR2 SVGAGI (reference sequence).

The gene calls are TRBV30 and TRBJ1-4; 9 nucleotides agree with TRBD1. Trimming took 3 bases from V and 9 from J; bases not matched to a gene: 8. Germline V CDR1 and CDR2: GTSNPN, SVGIG (reference sequence). The CDR3 spans 14 residues. CDR3 in amino acids: CAWRGQGVGQKLFF. The CDR3 bases are TGTGCCTGGAGGGGACAGGGTGTAGGGCAAAAACTGTTTTTT.

The chain recombines TRBV6-5 with TRBJ1-1; D not resolved. Germline V gene data show CDR1 as MNHEY and CDR2 as SVGAGI. Trimming removed 0 bases at V and 6 bases at J, with 11 bases between. This CDR3 spans 14 amino acids. The CDR3 reads CASSYSLSGSEAFF. CDR3 nucleotide sequence: TGTGCCAGCAGTTACTCGTTATCGGGGTCTGAAGCTTTCTTT.

This chain links TRBV6-5 with TRBJ2-4; TRBD1 agrees at 9 bases. V shed 4 bases and J 9 bases; nucleotides not matched to a gene: 10. The CDR3 loop spans 15 amino acids. From germline, CDR1 is MNHEY and CDR2 SVGAGI. CDR3 residues: CASSSLQGAQSIQYF. The CDR3 DNA reads TGTGCCAGCAGTTCCTTACAGGGGGCGCAGAGCATTCAGTACTTC.

With respect to this clone: The missing conserved phenylalanine or tryptophan at the end of this CDR3 makes a read error likely. V gene TRBV2 combines with J gene TRBJ1-2; TRBD1 might be the D (6 bases). The CDR3 runs to 14 residues. The V gene's germline CDR1 is SNHLY and CDR2 FYNNEI. The V end lost 5 bases, the J end lost 0 bases, and 10 bases lay between the germline ends. This chain's CDR3 is CASSLQGTNYGYTL. In DNA form, the CDR3 reads TGTGCCAGCAGTTTGCAGGGGACTAACTATGGCTACACCCTC.

The rearrangement uses TRBV19 and TRBJ2-2, with a possible D match to TRBD2 (6 bases). The CDR3 consists of 13 residues. Deletions cut 7 bases from V and 3 bases from J, with 9 bases between. Germline loops: CDR1 LNHDA, CDR2 SQIVND (reference sequence). The CDR3, as DNA: TGTGCCAGTAACCCTAGCGACACCGGGGAGCTGTTTTTT. Translated: CASNPSDTGELFF.

This clone appeared a few times. This chain joins TRBV5-6 and TRBJ1-2; no firm D call. CDR1 is SGHDT, CDR2 YYEEEE, per germline. V lost 0 bases, J lost 6 bases, and 9 bases lay in between. This CDR3 spans 13 amino acids. CDR3 sequence reads: CASSLGSQDGYTF. In DNA form, the CDR3 reads TGTGCCAGCAGCTTGGGAAGTCAGGATGGCTACACCTTC.

This clone appeared a few times. The V gene is TRBV28, the J gene TRBJ1-4, with D possibly matching TRBD1 (6 bases). Germline values: CDR1 MDHEN, CDR2 SYDVKM. Trimming left V 9 bases short and J 3 bases short, with 11 bases between. This CDR3 region has 13 residues. The CDR3 DNA reads as TGTGCCAGTAGGGGGAGTTCTAATGAAAAACTGTTTTTT. Its translation: CASRGSSNEKLFF.

This clone was counted a few times. The sample contains more than one DNA sequence encoding this CDR3. V usage is TRBV7-2 and J usage is TRBJ1-3; 7 bases fit TRBD1. J lost 4 bases, V lost 5 bases, and 2 bases had no gene match. The CDR3 contains 13 residues. Per the germline V gene, CDR1 is SGHTA and CDR2 is FQGNSA. The CDR3 DNA is TGTGCCAGCAGCCCGGGACAGGGAAACACCATATATTTT. Protein sequence: CASSPGQGNTIYF. Filled out from reference TRBV7-2 and TRBJ1-3, the complete variable domain reads GAGVSQSPSNKVTEKGKDVELRCDPISGHTALYWYRQSLGQGLEFLIYFQGNSAPDKSGLPSDRFSAERTGGSVSTLTIQRTQQEDSAVYLCASSPGQGNTIYFGEGSWLTVV.

The chain joins TRBV19 to TRBJ2-3; 9 positions match TRBD1. Germline CDR1 reads LNHDA; CDR2 reads SQIVND (reference sequence). The CDR3 totals 15 residues. V gave up 8 bases and J gave up 4 bases; unmatched junction bases: 10. The CDR3 here is CASGPGQGRADTQYF. The DNA of the CDR3 is TGTGCCAGTGGACCGGGACAGGGTAGGGCAGATACGCAGTATTTT.

The chain couples TRBV27 to TRBJ1-5; D gene ambiguous. V lost 6 bases and J 5 bases, leaving 11 bases between the germline ends. The CDR3 length is 13 residues. Germline CDR1 MNHEY, CDR2 SMNVEV (reference sequence). The CDR3 sequence: CASSPLGDQPQHF. CDR3 DNA: TGTGCCAGCAGCCCCCTCGGGGATCAGCCCCAGCATTTT.

The chain has TRBV27 and TRBJ1-1, with 7 bases that match TRBD1. Germline lookup yields CDR1 MNHEY and CDR2 SMNVEV (reference sequence). The length of the CDR3 is 14 residues. The ends lost 4 bases at V and 4 bases at J; junction bases unmatched: 6. As DNA, the CDR3 is TGTGCCAGCAGTTCATACGGGACAGCCACTGAAGCTTTCTTT. The encoded protein is CASSSYGTATEAFF.

The chain recombines TRBV6-5 with TRBJ2-2; no firm D call. The length of the CDR3 is 14 residues. Between the trimmed V and J ends, which lost 0 bases and 8 bases, there was a span of 10 bases. Germline V gene lookup returns CDR1 MNHEY and CDR2 SVGAGI. CDR3 amino acids: CASSYSYMRGELFF. DNA of the CDR3: TGTGCCAGCAGTTACTCGTATATGAGGGGGGAGCTGTTTTTT.

This clone appeared once. The J gene is TRBJ1-5, the V gene TRBV4-1; the D gene is possibly TRBD1 (6 bases). V was cut by 3 bases and J by 5 bases, with 8 bases left in between. Germline CDR1 is MGHRA and CDR2 is YSYEKL. The CDR3 loop spans 13 amino acids. The CDR3 region is CASSQAGDQPQHF. In DNA form, the CDR3 reads TGCGCCAGCAGCCAGGCAGGGGATCAGCCCCAGCATTTT.